A selection of T cell receptor beta chains follows, all from one sample in a study of cytomegalovirus exposure and HLA in healthy donors. Generated by immunoSEQ multiplex PCR, the TCRdb table keeps only in-frame clones and is missing some. This sample yields 140,000 to 150,000 clones, of which around four fifths are seen a single time; 2.5% to 3.5% belongs to the top ten. The source material was PBMCs. The receptors come from a female donor in good health and CMV-seronegative. CDR3s include the opening cysteine and the closing phenylalanine or tryptophan. The D gene is left open where the match is weak. A row's size may be missing; if present it is once, few, many or a size class.

v_call,clone_size,j_call,d_call,cdr3_aa,cdr3_nt
TRBV5-6,few,TRBJ1-2,-,CASSFGGMIYGYTF,TGTGCCAGCAGCTTCGGGGGGATGATCTATGGCTACACCTTC
TRBV27,-,TRBJ2-1,-,CASSLTPLREQFF,TGTGCCAGCAGTTTGACTCCCCTTAGGGAGCAGTTCTTC
TRBV9,-,TRBJ1-5,TRBD1,CASSPRDRSSPQHF,TGTGCCAGCAGCCCCAGGGACAGGTCAAGCCCCCAGCATTTT
TRBV7-9,once,TRBJ2-1,TRBD2,CASSLVAPGLAGAHPQFF,TGTGCCAGCAGCTTAGTAGCGCCGGGACTAGCGGGAGCGCACCCGCAGTTCTTC
TRBV7-7,-,TRBJ2-7,-,CASSRGDSGGEQYF,TGTGCTAGCAGCCGCGGGGACAGCGGAGGCGAGCAGTACTTC
TRBV5-1,-,TRBJ2-3,TRBD2,CASSLSGGSFTDTQYF,TGCGCCAGCAGCTTGAGCGGGGGGTCTTTCACAGATACGCAGTATTTT
TRBV30,-,TRBJ2-7,-,CAWSEGVYEQYF,TGTGCCTGGTCTGAGGGGGTGTACGAGCAGTACTTC
TRBV7-2,-,TRBJ2-5,TRBD2,CASSTSGKVGETQYF,TGTGCCAGCAGCACTAGCGGGAAGGTAGGGGAGACCCAGTACTTC
TRBV4-3,-,TRBJ2-7,-,CASSQGAVAYEQYF,TGCGCCAGCAGCCAGGGGGCCGTGGCCTACGAGCAGTACTTC
TRBV6-6,once,TRBJ1-2,-,CASSAQGYGYPF,TGTGCCAGCAGCGCCCAGGGCTATGGCTACCCCTTC
TRBV10-3,-,TRBJ1-5,-,CAISELREDQPQHF,TGTGCCATCAGTGAGCTCAGGGAAGATCAGCCCCAGCATTTT
TRBV27,-,TRBJ1-1,-,CASSSRSGHPNTEAFF,TGTGCCAGCAGTTCCCGATCAGGACACCCGAACACTGAAGCTTTCTTT
TRBV5-1,-,TRBJ2-6,-,CASSLGSSGANVLTF,TGCGCCAGCAGCTTGGGGAGCTCTGGGGCCAACGTCCTGACTTTC
TRBV6-1,few,TRBJ1-5,TRBD1,CASEGQPNQPQHF,TGTGCCAGCGAGGGACAGCCAAATCAGCCCCAGCATTTT
TRBV9,-,TRBJ1-6,-,CASSVFDRSDNSPLHF,TGTGCCAGCAGCGTTTTTGACAGGAGTGATAATTCACCCCTCCACTTT
TRBV19,-,TRBJ1-5,-,CASSIWAGVYSQPQHF,TGTGCCAGTAGTATATGGGCGGGAGTTTATAGTCAGCCCCAGCATTTT
TRBV27,-,TRBJ2-7,TRBD2,CASTPWTSGRAGEQYF,TGTGCCAGCACCCCATGGACTAGCGGGAGGGCCGGCGAGCAGTACTTC
TRBV10-1,-,TRBJ1-2,-,CASSESGGGGYTF,TGCGCCAGCAGTGAGTCTGGGGGCGGTGGCTACACCTTC
TRBV7-3,-,TRBJ1-1,TRBD1,CASSLDRVTEAFF,TGTGCCAGCAGCCTTGACAGGGTCACTGAAGCTTTCTTT
TRBV4-2,few,TRBJ1-6,TRBD1,CASSQETGLNSPLHF,TGTGCCAGCAGCCAAGAGACAGGGTTGAATTCACCCCTCCACTTT
TRBV6-1,-,TRBJ1-2,TRBD1,CASSGITGTGTRYTF,TGTGCCAGCAGTGGAATCACCGGGACAGGGACTCGCTACACCTTC
TRBV6-1,-,TRBJ2-7,TRBD1,CASSTRTGPNYEQYF,TGTGCCAGCAGTACCCGGACAGGGCCCAACTACGAGCAGTACTTC
TRBV6-5,few,TRBJ1-5,-,CASSLGRSNQPQHF,TGTGCCAGCAGTTTGGGGAGAAGCAATCAGCCCCAGCATTTT
TRBV27,-,TRBJ2-2,-,CASSLTSANTGELFF,TGTGCCAGCAGTTTGACATCAGCGAACACCGGGGAGCTGTTTTTT
TRBV6-6,-,TRBJ2-1,TRBD2,CASSYGGSRNEQFF,TGTGCCAGCAGTTATGGCGGGAGTAGAAATGAGCAGTTCTTC
TRBV4-1,-,TRBJ2-3,TRBD2,CASSQGDNGGGPTDTQYF,TGCGCCAGCAGCCAAGGGGATAATGGGGGAGGGCCGACAGATACGCAGTATTTT
TRBV10-3,-,TRBJ2-7,TRBD2,CAISDPGLGTYEQYF,TGTGCCATCAGTGATCCGGGACTAGGGACCTACGAGCAGTACTTC
TRBV28,-,TRBJ2-7,-,CATSDGGLYEQYF,TGTGCCACTTCGGACGGGGGTTTGTACGAGCAGTACTTC
TRBV6-1,-,TRBJ2-1,-,CASSERGGEQFF,TGTGCCAGCAGTGAACGGGGAGGTGAGCAGTTCTTC
TRBV5-1,-,TRBJ2-5,TRBD1,CASSLTTGGRETQYF,TGCGCCAGCAGTTTAACAACAGGGGGCAGGGAGACCCAGTACTTC
TRBV25-1,-,TRBJ1-1,-,CASSEARNPEAFF,TGTGCCAGCAGTGAAGCGAGAAACCCTGAAGCTTTCTTT
TRBV5-1,-,TRBJ2-7,TRBD1,CASSLVGQGSYEQYF,TGCGCCAGCAGCTTGGTTGGACAGGGATCCTACGAGCAGTACTTC
TRBV7-9,-,TRBJ1-1,-,CASSQPLGGVNTEAFF,TGTGCCAGCAGCCAACCCTTGGGGGGTGTGAACACTGAAGCTTTCTTT
TRBV28,once,TRBJ1-5,-,CASSPPGLNQPQHF,TGTGCCAGCAGCCCGCCCGGGTTGAATCAGCCCCAGCATTTT
TRBV9,-,TRBJ1-2,-,CASSVGRQGGYTF,TGTGCCAGCAGCGTAGGCCGGCAGGGTGGCTACACCTTC
TRBV5-4,few,TRBJ1-1,TRBD1,CASSLGRGDTEAFF,TGTGCCAGCAGCTTGGGCAGGGGGGACACTGAAGCTTTCTTT
TRBV19,-,TRBJ2-3,TRBD2,CASSTQRGSTQYF,TGTGCCAGTAGTACCCAGCGGGGTTCTACGCAGTATTTT
TRBV25-1,-,TRBJ2-7,TRBD1,CASRLTGVNEQYF,TGTGCCAGCAGGCTGACAGGGGTCAACGAGCAGTACTTC
TRBV5-5,-,TRBJ1-4,TRBD1,CASSSDRGGEKLFF,TGTGCCAGCAGCTCCGACAGGGGTGGTGAAAAACTGTTTTTT
TRBV6-1,few,TRBJ2-1,-,CASSESTRLGEQFF,TGTGCCAGCAGTGAGTCGACTAGATTGGGTGAGCAGTTCTTC
TRBV6-1,-,TRBJ2-2,-,CASSEAPWASELYTGELFF,TGTGCCAGCAGTGAAGCGCCGTGGGCTAGCGAGTTGTACACCGGGGAGCTGTTTTTT
TRBV6-1,-,TRBJ2-2,TRBD1,CASSEGTANTGELFF,TGTGCCAGCAGTGAGGGGACAGCTAACACCGGGGAGCTGTTTTTT